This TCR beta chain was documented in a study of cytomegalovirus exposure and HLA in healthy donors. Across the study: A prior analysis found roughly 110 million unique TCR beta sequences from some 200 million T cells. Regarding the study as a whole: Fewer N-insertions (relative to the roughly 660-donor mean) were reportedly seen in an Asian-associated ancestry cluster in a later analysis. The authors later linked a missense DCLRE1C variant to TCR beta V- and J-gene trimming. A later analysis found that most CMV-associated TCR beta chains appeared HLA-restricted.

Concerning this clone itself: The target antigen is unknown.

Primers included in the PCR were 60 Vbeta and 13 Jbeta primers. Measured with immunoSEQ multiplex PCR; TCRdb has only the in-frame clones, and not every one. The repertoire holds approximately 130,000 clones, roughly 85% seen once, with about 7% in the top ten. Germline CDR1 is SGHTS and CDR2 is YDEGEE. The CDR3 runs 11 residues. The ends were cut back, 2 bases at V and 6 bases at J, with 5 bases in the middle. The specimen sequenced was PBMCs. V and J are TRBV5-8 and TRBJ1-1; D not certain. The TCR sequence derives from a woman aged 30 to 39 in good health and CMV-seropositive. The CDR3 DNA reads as TGTGCCAGCAGCTTTATCGCTGAAGCTTTCTTT. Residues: CASSFIAEAFF.